This T cell receptor beta chain was sequenced in a study of T cells in Graves' hyperthyroidism and ophthalmopathy (dated by TCRdb to between 2018 and 2021). For the study in its entirety: Peripheral blood was sampled at the time of initial diagnosis, prior to any treatment. To identify distinguishing TCR V-J signatures, a discovery cohort of some 99 patients was used, comprising 40 to 45 with Graves' ophthalmopathy and some 57 with stable Graves' hyperthyroidism. An independent validation cohort of fewer than 20 hyperthyroidism patients and approximately 16 patients who later progressed to ophthalmopathy tested prospective prediction of ophthalmopathy. The approximately 90 discovery patients were randomly split 7:3 into training and test sets. The study also compared thyroid tissue and blood T-cell repertoires from several Graves' hyperthyroidism patients. After sampling, hyperthyroidism patients received methimazole starting at 30 mg daily, and ophthalmopathy patients received high-dose intravenous methylprednisolone. TCR Vbeta CDR3 sequencing of roughly 140 peripheral blood samples (under 45 ophthalmopathy, roughly 72 hyperthyroidism and roughly 17 progressor patients) is reported in the paper. The investigation overall reported the following: A 13 V-J signature model separated ophthalmopathy from stable hyperthyroidism, with about 88% sensitivity and approximately 81% specificity in cross-validation and 80%/75% in testing. No statistical method was used to set the sample size in advance, and investigators knew the group allocation. Blood samples also contained most of the expanded thyroid clonotypes (frequency above 0.001), which suggests that blood repertoires may reflect thyroid immune responses. In validation, the model predicted progression to ophthalmopathy with 65% to 71% sensitivity and roughly 72% specificity, a median of 6.5 months before onset.

The TCR beta CDR3 regions were amplified from RNA transcripts. The TCR CDR3 was subjected to a first round of RT-PCR using the HTBI primer set and the Qiagen OneStep RT-PCR kit. The libraries were constructed in a second round of multiplex PCR and then size-selected and purified. The libraries were sequenced on an Illumina HiSeq2000 using paired-end 100 bp reads. The authors' pipeline ran thus. SOAPnuke was used to process the raw data, with reads discarded if the reads contained adapters or uncalled bases, had a mean Phred below 15, or lacked an exact constant-primer or identifier match. High-quality paired reads were merged with COPE v1.2.5, and unique nucleotide sequences were defined as clonotypes. Clonotypes were aligned to IMGT TRBV, TRBD and TRBJ reference segments using MiTCR v1.1. Only V-J combinations with frequency above 0.0001, covering about 99% of repertoires, were analysed. The TCS score was defined as the ratio of F50 (clonal expansion) to E x V (chaos), calculated using BLOSUM62-based TCRdist between CDR3 peptides within each V-J. Welch's t-statistics and random forest reduced around 550 V-J features to under 15, which were used in a naive Bayes classifier (R e1071). The similarity between thyroid and blood repertoires was quantified using the Morisita-Horn index. The raw public data were reprocessed by TCRdb itself: fastp quality trimming at Q25, MiXCR clonotype calling, in-frame beta chains only. Entries that share a CDR3 protein sequence are merged under the most common genes and DNA. TCRdb, not the original authors, processed these V and J calls. For this sample the table gives hundreds of thousands of distinct CDR3 sequences, of which 35% were detected only once. Clones ranked in the top ten supply around a third of the sample.

Of note for this clonotype: Its cognate antigen has yet to be identified. Qualities for individual bases were not recorded, and no much larger clone is one base off.

Graves' hyperthyroidism was defined as stable when no progression to ophthalmopathy occurred over 18 months of follow-up. Hyperthyroidism patients were newly diagnosed, with disease duration under 2 months, and aged 18 to 65 years. The study excluded patients with uncontrolled infections, other autoimmune diseases, pregnancy or lactation. Clinical symptoms, serum thyroxine and TRAb, thyroid ultrasound, and orbital computed tomography formed the basis for the diagnoses. Ficoll-Paque density gradient centrifugation was used to isolate PBMCs from 9.5 to 10 ml of fresh peripheral blood. Total RNA was extracted using Trizol reagent, and RNA quality was assessed on an Agilent 2100 Bioanalyzer. Reading from cysteine to phenylalanine, the CDR3 counts 16 amino acids. The entry retains the CDR3 DNA only, 48 bases that are in frame from base 1. V loses 3 bases of germline sequence and J loses 1 base, and the interval between the two ends is 14 bases. CDR1 is given as ENHRY and CDR2 as SYGVKD, both from the germline V gene.

This receptor was taken from a woman aged 40 to 50 with Graves' hyperthyroidism. This sequence uses TRBV10-3 and TRBJ2-3, with TRBD2 tentatively as D gene (5 bases match). Sequencing was carried out using blood. The CDR3 protein is CAISDHSPGGTDTQYF. The sequence in DNA is TGTGCCATCAGTGACCACAGCCCCGGGGGCACAGATACGCAGTATTTT.